This paragraph reports one TCR beta chain. CDR1 and CDR2 from the germline V gene are SGHVS and FQNEAQ. V was pared by 4 bases and J by 5 bases, with 26 bases between. The CDR3 is 19 residues long. These data originate in a study of blood T cell repertoires in COVID-19. Across the whole study: Samples came from the United States, Italy and Spain, spanning acute and convalescent COVID-19. PBMCs, B-cell-depleted T cells, or T cells were the source of the cDNA or gDNA that made up the material.

In the authors' workflow: Nucleated cell counts were estimated from reference gene primer amplification. TCRdb's table, derived via immunoSEQ multiplex PCR, lists solely in-frame clones and lacks some. D and trimming were read from the DNA, whereas the V and J calls and clone size are those reported in that table. The sample yields approximately 130,000 clones, approximately 86% seen once. The sequence was collected from a woman aged 45 to 65 who had recovered from COVID-19. V is TRBV7-8 and J is TRBJ1-4, with no clear D. Material for sequencing was peripheral blood. CDR3 nucleotides: TGTGCCAGCAGCTCTTACTCCAGGATTAGGTTCAGCTCAAATGAAAAACTGTTTTTT. Its translation is CASSSYSRIRFSSNEKLFF.